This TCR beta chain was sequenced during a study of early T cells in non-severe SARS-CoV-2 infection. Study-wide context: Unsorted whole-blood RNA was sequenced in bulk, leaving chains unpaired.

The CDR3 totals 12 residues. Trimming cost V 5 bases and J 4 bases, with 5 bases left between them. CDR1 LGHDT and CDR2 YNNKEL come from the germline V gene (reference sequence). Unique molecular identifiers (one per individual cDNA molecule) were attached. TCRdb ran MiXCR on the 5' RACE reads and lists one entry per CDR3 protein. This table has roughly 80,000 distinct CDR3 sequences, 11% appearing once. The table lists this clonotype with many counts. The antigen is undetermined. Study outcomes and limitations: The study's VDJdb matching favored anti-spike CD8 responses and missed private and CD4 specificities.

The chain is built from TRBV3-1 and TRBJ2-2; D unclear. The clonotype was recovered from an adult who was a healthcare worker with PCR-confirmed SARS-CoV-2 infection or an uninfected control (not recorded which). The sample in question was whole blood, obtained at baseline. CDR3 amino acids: CASSYVTGELFF. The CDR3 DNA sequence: TGTGCCAGCAGCTACGTCACCGGGGAGCTGTTTTTT.